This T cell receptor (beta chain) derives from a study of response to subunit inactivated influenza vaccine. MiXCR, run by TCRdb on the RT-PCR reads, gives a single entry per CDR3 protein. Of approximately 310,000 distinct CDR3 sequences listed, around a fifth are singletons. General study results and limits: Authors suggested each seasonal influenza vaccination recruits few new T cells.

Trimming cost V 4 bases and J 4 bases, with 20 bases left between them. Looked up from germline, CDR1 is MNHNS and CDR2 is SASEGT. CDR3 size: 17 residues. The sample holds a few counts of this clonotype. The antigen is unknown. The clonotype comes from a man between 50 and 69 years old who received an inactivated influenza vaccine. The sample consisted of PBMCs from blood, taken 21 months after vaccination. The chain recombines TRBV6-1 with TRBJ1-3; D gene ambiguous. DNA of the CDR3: TGTGCCAGCAGTGCTCACTTTATCAGCGTCCCGGGAAACACCATATATTTT. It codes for CASSAHFISVPGNTIYF.